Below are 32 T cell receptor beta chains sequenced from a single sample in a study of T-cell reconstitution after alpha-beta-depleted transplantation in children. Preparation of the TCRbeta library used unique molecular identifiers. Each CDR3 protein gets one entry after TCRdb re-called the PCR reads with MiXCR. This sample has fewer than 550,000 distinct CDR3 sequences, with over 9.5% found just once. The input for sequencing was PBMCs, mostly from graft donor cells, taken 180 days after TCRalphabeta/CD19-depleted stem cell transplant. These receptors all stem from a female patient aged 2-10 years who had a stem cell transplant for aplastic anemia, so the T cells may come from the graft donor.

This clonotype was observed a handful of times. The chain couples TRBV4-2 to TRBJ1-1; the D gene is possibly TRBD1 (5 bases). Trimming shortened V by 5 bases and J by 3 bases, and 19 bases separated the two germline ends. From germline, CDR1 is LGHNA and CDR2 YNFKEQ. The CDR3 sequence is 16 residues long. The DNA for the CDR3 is TGTGCCAGCAGCGTAGATGTCGGGACCGTATACACTGAAGCTTTCTTT. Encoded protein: CASSVDVGTVYTEAFF.

CDR3 region: CASSYSTDSGNTIYF. The CDR3 region has the DNA TGTGCCAGCAGTTACTCCACAGACTCTGGAAACACCATATATTTT. The chain is built from TRBV6-5 and TRBJ1-3; D is undetermined. This CDR3 contains 15 residues. Trimming removed 0 bases at V and 0 bases at J, with 6 bases between. Per the germline V gene, CDR1 is MNHEY and CDR2 is SVGAGI.

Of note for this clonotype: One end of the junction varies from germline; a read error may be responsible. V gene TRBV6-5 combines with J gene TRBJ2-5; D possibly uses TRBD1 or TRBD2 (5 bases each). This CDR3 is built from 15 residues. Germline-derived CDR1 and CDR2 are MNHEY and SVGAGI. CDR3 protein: CASSYGPGLWETQYF. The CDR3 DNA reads TGTGCCAGCAGTTACGGACCGGGGCTATGGGAGACGCAGTACTTC.

CDR3 sequence reads: CASRLWNTEAFF. CDR3 in DNA: TGTGCCAGCAGACTATGGAACACTGAAGCTTTCTTT. The chain combines TRBV12-3 or TRBV12-4 with TRBJ1-1; no clear D gene. CDR3 size: 12 residues. V was cut by 6 bases and J by 1 base, with 6 bases left in between.

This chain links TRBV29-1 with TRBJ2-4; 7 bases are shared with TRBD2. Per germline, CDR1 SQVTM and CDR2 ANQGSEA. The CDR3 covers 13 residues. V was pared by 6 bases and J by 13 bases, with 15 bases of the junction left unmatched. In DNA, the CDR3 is TGCAGCGTCCGACCGGCTAGCGGAGGGGTCCAGTACTTC. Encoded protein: CSVRPASGGVQYF.

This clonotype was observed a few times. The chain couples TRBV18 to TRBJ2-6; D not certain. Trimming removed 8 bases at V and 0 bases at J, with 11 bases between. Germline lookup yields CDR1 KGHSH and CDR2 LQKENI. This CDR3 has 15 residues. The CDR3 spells CASHGPLSGANVLTF. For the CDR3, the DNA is TGTGCCAGCCACGGACCGCTCTCTGGGGCCAACGTCCTGACTTTC.

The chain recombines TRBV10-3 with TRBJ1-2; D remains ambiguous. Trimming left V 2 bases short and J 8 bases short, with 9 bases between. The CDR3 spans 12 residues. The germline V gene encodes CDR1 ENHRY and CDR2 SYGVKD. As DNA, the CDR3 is TGTGCCATCAGTGAGCCCATAGGCGGCTACACCTTC. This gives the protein CAISEPIGGYTF.

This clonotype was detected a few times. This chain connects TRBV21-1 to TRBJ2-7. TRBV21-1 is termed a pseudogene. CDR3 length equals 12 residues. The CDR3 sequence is CASSTDVYEQYV. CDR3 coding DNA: TGTGCCAGCAGCACTGATGTCTACGAGCAGTACGTC.

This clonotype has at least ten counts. The CDR3 sequence: CASSPLDSEAFF. CDR3 coding DNA: TGTGCCAGCTCACCCTTGGACAGCGAAGCTTTCTTT. This rearrangement joins TRBV18 to TRBJ1-1; possibly TRBD1 for D (6 bases). Germline V gives CDR1 KGHSH, CDR2 LQKENI. The CDR3 covers 12 residues. V dropped 3 bases and J dropped 8 bases, with 10 bases sitting between them.

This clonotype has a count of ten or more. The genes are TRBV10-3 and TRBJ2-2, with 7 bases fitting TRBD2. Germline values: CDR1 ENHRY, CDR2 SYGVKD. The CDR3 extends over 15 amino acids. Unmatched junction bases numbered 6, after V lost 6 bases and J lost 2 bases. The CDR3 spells CAIRKAGTNTGELFF. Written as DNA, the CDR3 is TGTGCCATCAGAAAAGCGGGAACTAACACCGGGGAGCTGTTTTTT.

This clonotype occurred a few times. The CDR3 spells CASSYSRIDSPLHF. CDR3 bases: TGTGCCAGCAGTTACAGCCGGATAGATTCACCCCTCCACTTT. The chain uses TRBV27 and TRBJ1-6; D gene uncertain. The CDR3 extends over 14 amino acids. Trimming pared 4 bases from V and 8 bases from J, leaving 12 bases between. Germline V CDR1 and CDR2: MNHEY, SMNVEV (reference sequence).

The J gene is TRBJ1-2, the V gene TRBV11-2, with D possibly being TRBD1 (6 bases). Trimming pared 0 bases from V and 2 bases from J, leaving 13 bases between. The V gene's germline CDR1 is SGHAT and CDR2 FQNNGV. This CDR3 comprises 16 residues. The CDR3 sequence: CASSLDLSGGNYGYTF. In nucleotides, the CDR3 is TGTGCCAGCAGCTTAGACCTCAGTGGGGGCAACTATGGCTACACCTTC.

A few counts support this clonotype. The CDR3: CASSVGQGTKNIQYF. The CDR3 bases are TGTGCCAGCAGCGTCGGACAGGGAACCAAAAACATTCAGTACTTC. This chain joins TRBV9 and TRBJ2-4; 8 positions agree with TRBD1. The V gene end was trimmed by 2 bases and the J gene end by 2 bases; junction bases not matched to a gene: 3. This CDR3 has 15 residues. Germline CDR1 and CDR2: SGDLS and YYNGEE.

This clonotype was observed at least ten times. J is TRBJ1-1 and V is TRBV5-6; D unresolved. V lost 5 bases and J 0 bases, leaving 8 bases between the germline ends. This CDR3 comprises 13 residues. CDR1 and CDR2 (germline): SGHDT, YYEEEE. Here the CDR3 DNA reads TGTGCCAGCAGGTCGAATATGAACACTGAAGCTTTCTTT. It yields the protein CASRSNMNTEAFF.

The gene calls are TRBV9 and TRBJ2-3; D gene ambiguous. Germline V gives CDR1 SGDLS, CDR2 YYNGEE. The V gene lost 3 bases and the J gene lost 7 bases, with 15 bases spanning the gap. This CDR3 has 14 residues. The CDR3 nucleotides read TGTGCCAGCAGCGCCCGCGCGGAAATGAATACGCAGTATTTT. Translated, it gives CASSARAEMNTQYF.

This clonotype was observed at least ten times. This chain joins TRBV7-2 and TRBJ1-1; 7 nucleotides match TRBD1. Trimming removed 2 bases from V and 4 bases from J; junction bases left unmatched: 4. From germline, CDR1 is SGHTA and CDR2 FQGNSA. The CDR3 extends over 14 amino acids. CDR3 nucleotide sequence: TGTGCCAGCAGCTTATGGGCAGGGGGCACTGAAGCTTTCTTT. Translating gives CASSLWAGGTEAFF.

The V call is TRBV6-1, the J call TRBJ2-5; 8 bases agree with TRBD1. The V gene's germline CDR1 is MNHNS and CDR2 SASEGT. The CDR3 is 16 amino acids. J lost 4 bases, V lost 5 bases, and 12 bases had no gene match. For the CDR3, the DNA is TGTGCCAGCAGTCAGGGGCCAGGGGGCGCCCCAGAGACCCAGTACTTC. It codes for CASSQGPGGAPETQYF.

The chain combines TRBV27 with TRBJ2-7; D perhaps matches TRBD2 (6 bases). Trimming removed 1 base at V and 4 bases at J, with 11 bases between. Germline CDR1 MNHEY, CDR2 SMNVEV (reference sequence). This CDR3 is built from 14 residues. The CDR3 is CASSLWRGEYEQYF. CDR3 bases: TGTGCCAGCAGTTTATGGCGGGGAGAGTACGAGCAGTACTTC.

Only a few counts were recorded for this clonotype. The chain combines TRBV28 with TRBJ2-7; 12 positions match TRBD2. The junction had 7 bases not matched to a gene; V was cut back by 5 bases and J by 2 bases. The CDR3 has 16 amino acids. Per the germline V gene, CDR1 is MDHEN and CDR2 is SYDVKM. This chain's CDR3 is CASSHSASGRAYEQYF. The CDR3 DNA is TGTGCCAGCAGTCATTCGGCTAGCGGGAGGGCCTACGAGCAGTACTTC.

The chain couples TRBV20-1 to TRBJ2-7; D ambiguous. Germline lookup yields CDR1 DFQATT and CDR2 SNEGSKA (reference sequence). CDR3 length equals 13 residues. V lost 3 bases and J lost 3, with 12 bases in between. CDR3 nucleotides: TGCAGTGCTAGTGGGCCGCGACGCTACGAGCAGTACGTC. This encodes CSASGPRRYEQYV.

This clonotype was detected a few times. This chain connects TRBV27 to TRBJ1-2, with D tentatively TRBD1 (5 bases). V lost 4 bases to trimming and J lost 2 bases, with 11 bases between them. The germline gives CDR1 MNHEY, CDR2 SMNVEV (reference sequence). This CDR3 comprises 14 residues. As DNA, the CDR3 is TGTGCCAGCAGTTGGGGGGGACGCAACTATGGCTACACCTTC. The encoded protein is CASSWGGRNYGYTF.

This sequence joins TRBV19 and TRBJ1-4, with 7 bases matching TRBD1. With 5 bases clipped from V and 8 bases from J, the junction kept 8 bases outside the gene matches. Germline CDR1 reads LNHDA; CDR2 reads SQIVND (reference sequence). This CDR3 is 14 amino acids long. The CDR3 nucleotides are TGTGCCAGTAGTTCCCGACAGGGTCGAGAAAAACTGTTTTTT. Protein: CASSSRQGREKLFF.

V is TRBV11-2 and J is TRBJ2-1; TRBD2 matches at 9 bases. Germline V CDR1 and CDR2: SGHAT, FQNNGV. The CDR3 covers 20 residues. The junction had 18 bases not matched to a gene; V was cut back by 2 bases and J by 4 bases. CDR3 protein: CASSLNKRLAGWDFYNEQFF. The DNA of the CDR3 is TGTGCCAGCAGCTTAAATAAGCGGCTAGCGGGATGGGACTTTTACAATGAGCAGTTCTTC. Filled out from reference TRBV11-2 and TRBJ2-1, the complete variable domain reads EAGVAQSPRYKIIEKRQSVAFWCNPISGHATLYWYQQILGQGPKLLIQFQNNGVVDDSQLPKDRFSAERLKGVDSTLKIQPAKLEDSAVYLCASSLNKRLAGWDFYNEQFFGPGTRLTVL.

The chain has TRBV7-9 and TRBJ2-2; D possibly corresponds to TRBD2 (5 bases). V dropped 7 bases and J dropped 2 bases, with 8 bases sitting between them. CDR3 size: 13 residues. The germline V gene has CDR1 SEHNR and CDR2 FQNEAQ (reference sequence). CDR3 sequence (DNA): TGTGCCAGCACCGAGGGCAACACCGGGGAGCTGTTTTTT. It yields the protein CASTEGNTGELFF.

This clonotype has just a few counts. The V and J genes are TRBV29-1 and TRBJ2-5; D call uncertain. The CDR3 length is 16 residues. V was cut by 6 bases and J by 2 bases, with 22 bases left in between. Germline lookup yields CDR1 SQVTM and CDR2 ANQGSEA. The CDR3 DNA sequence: TGCAGCGTGGTGGGCCGGCATGGCCCGTTTCAAGAGACCCAGTACTTC. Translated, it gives CSVVGRHGPFQETQYF.

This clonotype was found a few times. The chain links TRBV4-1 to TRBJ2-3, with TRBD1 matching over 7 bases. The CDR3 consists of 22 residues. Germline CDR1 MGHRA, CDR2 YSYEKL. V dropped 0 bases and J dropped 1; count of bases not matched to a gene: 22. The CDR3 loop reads CASSQDSLRTGLTGAGTDTQYF. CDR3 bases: TGCGCCAGCAGCCAAGATTCCCTCCGTACGGGCCTCACAGGGGCTGGCACAGATACGCAGTATTTT.

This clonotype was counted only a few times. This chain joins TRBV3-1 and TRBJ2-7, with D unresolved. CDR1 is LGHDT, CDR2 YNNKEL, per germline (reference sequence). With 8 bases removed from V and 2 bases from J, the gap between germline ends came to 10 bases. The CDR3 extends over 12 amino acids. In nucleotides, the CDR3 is TGTGCCAGCGGCGGACCGACCTACGAGCAGTACGTC. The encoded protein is CASGGPTYEQYV.

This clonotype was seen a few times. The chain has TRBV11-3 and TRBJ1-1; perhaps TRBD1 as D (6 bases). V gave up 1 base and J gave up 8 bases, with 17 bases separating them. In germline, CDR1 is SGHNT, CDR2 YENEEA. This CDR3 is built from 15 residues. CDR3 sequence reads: CASSLGNRVPIEAFF. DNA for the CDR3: TGTGCCAGCAGCTTAGGGAACAGGGTGCCCATCGAAGCTTTCTTT.

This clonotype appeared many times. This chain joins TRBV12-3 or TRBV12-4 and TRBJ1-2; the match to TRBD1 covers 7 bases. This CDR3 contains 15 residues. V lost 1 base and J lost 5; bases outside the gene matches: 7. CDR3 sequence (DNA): TGTGCCAGCAGTTTAGGGGACAGAAGAGGTTATGGCTACACCTTC. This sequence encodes CASSLGDRRGYGYTF.

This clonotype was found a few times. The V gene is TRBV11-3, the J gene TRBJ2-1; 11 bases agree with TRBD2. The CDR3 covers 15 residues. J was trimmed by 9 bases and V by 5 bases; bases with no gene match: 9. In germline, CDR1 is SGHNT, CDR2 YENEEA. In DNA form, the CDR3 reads TGTGCCAGCAGCAACATTAGCGGGAGGGCTATTGAGCAGTTCTTC. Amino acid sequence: CASSNISGRAIEQFF.

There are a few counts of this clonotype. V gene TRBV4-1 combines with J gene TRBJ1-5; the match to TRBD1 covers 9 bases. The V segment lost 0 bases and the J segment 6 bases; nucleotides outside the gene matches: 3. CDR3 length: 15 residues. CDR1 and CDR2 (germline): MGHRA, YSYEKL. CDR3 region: CASSQEGTGRQPQHF. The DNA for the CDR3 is TGCGCCAGCAGCCAAGAGGGGACAGGGCGTCAGCCCCAGCATTTT.

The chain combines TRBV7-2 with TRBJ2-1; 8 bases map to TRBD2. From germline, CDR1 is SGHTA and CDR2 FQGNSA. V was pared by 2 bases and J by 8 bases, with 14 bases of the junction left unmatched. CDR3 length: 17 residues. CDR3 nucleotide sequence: TGTGCCAGCAGCTTAAGGATTAGCGGGGCTCCCCGGGATGAGCAGTTCTTC. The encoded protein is CASSLRISGAPRDEQFF.